The T cell receptor beta chain under discussion was sequenced for a study of CD8 T cells in Susac syndrome. An amount of RNA that ranged from roughly 0.5 to 1 ug was reverse transcribed with random hexamers. Amplification of TCR beta CDR3 was carried out by immunoSEQ multiplex PCR, which covered 54 Vbeta and 13 Jbeta segments. TCRdb re-analysed the immunoSEQ multiplex PCR reads in MiXCR, keeping a single row per CDR3 protein. Of tens of thousands of distinct CDR3 sequences detected, approximately 96% appear once; the ten largest clones hold 0.45% to 0.65%. The CDR3 covers 14 residues. The V gene's germline CDR1 is SEHNR and CDR2 FQNEAQ (reference sequence). V lost 4 bases, J lost 5 bases, and 12 bases lay in between. FACS was used to enrich TEMRA cells, whereas the CD8+ and CD4+ T cells were obtained by negative isolation.

Sample: CD8+ T cells from PBMCs. V gene TRBV7-9 combines with J gene TRBJ2-1, with D perhaps matching TRBD1 (6 bases). The receptor was isolated from a human donor with multiple sclerosis. In DNA, the CDR3 is TGTGCCAGCAGCTCCCGGGACACCGACAATGAGCAGTTCTTC. It yields the protein CASSSRDTDNEQFF.